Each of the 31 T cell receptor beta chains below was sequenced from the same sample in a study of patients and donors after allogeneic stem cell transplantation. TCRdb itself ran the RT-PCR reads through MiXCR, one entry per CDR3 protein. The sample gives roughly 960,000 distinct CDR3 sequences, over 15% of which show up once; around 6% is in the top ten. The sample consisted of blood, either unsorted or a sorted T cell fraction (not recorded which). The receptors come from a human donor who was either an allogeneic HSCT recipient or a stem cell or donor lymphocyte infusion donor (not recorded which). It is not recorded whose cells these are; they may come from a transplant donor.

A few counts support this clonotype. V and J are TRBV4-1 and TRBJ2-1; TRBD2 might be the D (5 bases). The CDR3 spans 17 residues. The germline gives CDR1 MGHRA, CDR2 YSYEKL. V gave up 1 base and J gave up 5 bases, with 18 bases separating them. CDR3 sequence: CASSQGGRLMSNNEQFF. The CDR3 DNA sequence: TGCGCCAGCAGCCAAGGAGGGCGACTGATGTCCAACAATGAGCAGTTCTTC.

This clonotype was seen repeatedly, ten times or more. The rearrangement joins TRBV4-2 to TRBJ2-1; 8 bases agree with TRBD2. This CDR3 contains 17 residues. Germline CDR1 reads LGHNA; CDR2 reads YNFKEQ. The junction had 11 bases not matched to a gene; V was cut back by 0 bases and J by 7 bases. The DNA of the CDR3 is TGTGCCAGCAGCCAAGATGCAAGCGGGAGAGGAGGTAATGAGCAGTTCTTC. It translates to CASSQDASGRGGNEQFF.

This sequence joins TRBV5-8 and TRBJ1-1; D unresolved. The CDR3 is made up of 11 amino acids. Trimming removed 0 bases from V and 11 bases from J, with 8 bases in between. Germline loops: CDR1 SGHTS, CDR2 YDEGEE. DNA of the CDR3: TGTGCCAGCAGCTTGGCCACCAGGGCTTTCTTT. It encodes CASSLATRAFF. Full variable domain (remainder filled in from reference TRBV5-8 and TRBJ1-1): EAGVTQSPTHLIKTRGQQATLRCSPISGHTSVYWYQQALGLGLQFLLWYDEGEERNRGNFPPRFSGRQFPNYSSELNVNALELEDSALYLCASSLATRAFFGQGTRLTVV.

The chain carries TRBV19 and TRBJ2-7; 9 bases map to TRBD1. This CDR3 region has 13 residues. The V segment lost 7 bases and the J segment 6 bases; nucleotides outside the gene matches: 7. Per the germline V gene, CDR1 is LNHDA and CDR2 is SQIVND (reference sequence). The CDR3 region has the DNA TGTGCCAGTAACGATGGACAGGGGCCCGAGCAGTACTTC. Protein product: CASNDGQGPEQYF. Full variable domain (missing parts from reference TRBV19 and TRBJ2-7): DGGITQSPKYLFRKEGQNVTLSCEQNLNHDAMYWYRQDPGQGLRLIYYSQIVNDFQKGDIAEGYSVSREKKESFPLTVTSAQKNPTAFYLCASNDGQGPEQYFGPGTRLTVT.

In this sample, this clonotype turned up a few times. CDR3 in DNA: TGTGCCAGCAGTAAGGGGGACGGCAAGAATTCACCCCTCCACTTT. It encodes CASSKGDGKNSPLHF. V and J are TRBV25-1 and TRBJ1-6, with D possibly being TRBD1 (6 bases). Germline assignment: CDR1 MGHDK and CDR2 SYGVNS. V was trimmed by 5 bases and J by 7 bases, leaving 15 bases between them. This CDR3 comprises 15 residues.

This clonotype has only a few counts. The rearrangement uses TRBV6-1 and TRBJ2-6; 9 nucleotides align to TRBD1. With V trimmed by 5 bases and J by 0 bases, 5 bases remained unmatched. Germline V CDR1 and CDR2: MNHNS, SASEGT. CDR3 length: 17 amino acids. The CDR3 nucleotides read TGTGCCAGCAGTACCGGGACAGGGAGCTCTGGGGCCAACGTCCTGACTTTC. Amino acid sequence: CASSTGTGSSGANVLTF.

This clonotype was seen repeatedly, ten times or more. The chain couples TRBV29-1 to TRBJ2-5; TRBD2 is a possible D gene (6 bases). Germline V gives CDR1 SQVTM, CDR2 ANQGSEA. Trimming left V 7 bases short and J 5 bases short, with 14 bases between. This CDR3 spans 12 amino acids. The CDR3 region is CSALDGGETQYF. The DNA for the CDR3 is TGCAGCGCCCTGGACGGGGGTGAGACCCAGTACTTC. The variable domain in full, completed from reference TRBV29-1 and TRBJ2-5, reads SAVISQKPSRDICQRGTSLTIQCQVDSQVTMMFWYRQQPGQSLTLIATANQGSEATYESGFVIDKFPISRPNLTFSTLTVSNMSPEDSSIYLCSALDGGETQYFGPGTRLLVL.

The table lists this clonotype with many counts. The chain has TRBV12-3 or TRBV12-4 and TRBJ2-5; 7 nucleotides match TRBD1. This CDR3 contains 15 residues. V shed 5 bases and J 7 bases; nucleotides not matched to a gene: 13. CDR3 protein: CASSPSNDRAGTQYF. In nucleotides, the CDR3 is TGTGCCAGCAGTCCCTCAAACGACAGGGCCGGGACCCAGTACTTC.

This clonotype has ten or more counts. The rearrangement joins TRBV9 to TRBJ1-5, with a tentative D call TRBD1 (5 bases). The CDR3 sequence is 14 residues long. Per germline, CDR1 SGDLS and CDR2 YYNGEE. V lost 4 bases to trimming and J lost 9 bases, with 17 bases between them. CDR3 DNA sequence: TGTGCCAGCAGCTCTAATGGGGGTTCATGGCCCCAGCATTTT. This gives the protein CASSSNGGSWPQHF.

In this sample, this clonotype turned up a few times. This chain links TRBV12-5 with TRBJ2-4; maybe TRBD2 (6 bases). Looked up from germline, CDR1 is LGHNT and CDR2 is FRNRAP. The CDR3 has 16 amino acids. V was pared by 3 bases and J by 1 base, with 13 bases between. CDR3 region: CASGLGSLAAKNIQYF. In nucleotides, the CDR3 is TGTGCTAGTGGTTTAGGTTCCCTAGCGGCCAAAAACATTCAGTACTTC. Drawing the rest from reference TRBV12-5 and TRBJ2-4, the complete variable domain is DARVTQTPRHKVTEMGQEVTMRCQPILGHNTVFWYRQTMMQGLELLAYFRNRAPLDDSGMPKDRFSAEMPDATLATLKIQPSEPRDSAVYFCASGLGSLAAKNIQYFGAGTRLSVL.

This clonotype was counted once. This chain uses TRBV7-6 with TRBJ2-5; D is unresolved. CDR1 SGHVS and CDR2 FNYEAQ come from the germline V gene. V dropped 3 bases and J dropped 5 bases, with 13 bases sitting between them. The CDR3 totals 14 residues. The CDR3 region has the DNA TGTGCCAGCAGCTTTCTCCCCCCGTCGGAGACCCAGTACTTC. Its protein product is CASSFLPPSETQYF.

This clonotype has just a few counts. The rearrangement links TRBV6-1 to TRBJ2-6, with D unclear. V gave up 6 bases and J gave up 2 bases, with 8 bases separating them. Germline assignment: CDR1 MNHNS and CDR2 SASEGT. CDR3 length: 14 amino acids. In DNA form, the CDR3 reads TGTGCCAGCAGAACAGAGGCTGGGGCCAACGTCCTGACTTTC. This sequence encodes CASRTEAGANVLTF.

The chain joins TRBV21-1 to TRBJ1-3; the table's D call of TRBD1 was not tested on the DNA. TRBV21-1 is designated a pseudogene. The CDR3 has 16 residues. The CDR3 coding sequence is TGTGCCAGCAGCCCAAGGGACAGGGACCCTGGAAACACCATATATTTT. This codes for CASSPRDRDPGNTIYF.

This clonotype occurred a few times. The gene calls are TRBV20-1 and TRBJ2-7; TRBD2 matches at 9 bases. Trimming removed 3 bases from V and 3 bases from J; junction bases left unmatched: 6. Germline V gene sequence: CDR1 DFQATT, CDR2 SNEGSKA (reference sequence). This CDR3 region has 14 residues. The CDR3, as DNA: TGCAGTGCTAGTGTAGGGACTAGCCACTACGAGCAGTACTTC. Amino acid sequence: CSASVGTSHYEQYF.

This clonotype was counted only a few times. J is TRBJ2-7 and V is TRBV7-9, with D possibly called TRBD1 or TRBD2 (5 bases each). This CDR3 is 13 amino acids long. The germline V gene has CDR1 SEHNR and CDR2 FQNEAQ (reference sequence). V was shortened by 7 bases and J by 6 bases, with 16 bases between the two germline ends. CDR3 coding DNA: TGTGCCAGCACCCTAGAGGGGCAGTTCGAGCAGTACTTC. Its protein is CASTLEGQFEQYF. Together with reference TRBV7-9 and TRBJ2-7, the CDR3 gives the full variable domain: DTGVSQNPRHKITKRGQNVTFRCDPISEHNRLYWYRQTLGQGPEFLTYFQNEAQLEKSRLLSDRFSAERPKGSFSTLEIQRTEQGDSAMYLCASTLEGQFEQYFGPGTRLTVT.

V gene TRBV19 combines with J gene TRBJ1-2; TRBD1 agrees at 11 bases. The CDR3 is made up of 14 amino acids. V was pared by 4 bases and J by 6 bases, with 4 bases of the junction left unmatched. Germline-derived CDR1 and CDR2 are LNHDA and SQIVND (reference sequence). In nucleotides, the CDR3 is TGTGCCAGTAGTAAGGACAGGGGGCAGGATGGCTACACCTTC. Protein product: CASSKDRGQDGYTF.

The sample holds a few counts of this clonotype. CDR3 amino acids: CASSSPGTSGRTGELFF. The CDR3 DNA is TGTGCCAGCAGTTCACCCGGGACTAGCGGGCGCACCGGGGAGCTGTTTTTT. This chain joins TRBV27 and TRBJ2-2, with 12 bases lining up with TRBD2. V trimming: 4 bases; J trimming: 4 bases; junction bases outside the gene matches: 7. Germline values: CDR1 MNHEY, CDR2 SMNVEV (reference sequence). The CDR3 is 17 amino acids.

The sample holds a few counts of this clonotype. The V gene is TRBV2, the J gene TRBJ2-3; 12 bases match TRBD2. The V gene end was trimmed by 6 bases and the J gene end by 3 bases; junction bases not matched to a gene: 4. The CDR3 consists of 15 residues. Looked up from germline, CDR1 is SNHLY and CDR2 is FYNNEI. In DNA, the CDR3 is TGTGCCAGCAGGCAAGGACTAGCGGGAACAGATACGCAGTATTTT. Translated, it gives CASRQGLAGTDTQYF.

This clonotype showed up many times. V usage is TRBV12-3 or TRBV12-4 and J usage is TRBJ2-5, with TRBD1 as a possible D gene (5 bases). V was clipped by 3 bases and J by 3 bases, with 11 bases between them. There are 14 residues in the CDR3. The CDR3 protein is CASSFWGSEETQYF. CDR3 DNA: TGTGCCAGCAGTTTCTGGGGCAGCGAAGAGACCCAGTACTTC.

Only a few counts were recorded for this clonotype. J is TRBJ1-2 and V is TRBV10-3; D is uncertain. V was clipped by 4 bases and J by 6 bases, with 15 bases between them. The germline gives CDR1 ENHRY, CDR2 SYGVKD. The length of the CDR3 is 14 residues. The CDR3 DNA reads TGTGCCATCAGTGGTGGGTCCGAGACTGATGGCTACACCTTC. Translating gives CAISGGSETDGYTF.

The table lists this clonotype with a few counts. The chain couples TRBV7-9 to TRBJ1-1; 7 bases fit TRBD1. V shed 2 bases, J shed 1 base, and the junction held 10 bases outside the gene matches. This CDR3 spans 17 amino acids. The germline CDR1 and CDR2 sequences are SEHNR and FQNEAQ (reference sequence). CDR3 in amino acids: CASSLSFGEGANTEAFF. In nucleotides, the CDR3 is TGTGCCAGCAGCTTAAGCTTTGGGGAGGGGGCGAACACTGAAGCTTTCTTT.

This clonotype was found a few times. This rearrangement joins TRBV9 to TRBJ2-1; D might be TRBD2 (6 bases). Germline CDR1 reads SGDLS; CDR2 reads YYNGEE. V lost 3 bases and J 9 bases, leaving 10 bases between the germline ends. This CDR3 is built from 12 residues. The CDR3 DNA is TGTGCCAGCAGCGAGCGGGTTGGTGAGCAGTTCTTC. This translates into CASSERVGEQFF.

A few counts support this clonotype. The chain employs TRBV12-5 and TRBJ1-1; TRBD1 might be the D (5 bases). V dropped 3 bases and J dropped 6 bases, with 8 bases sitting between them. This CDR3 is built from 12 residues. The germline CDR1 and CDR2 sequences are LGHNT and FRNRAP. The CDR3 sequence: CASGLWGAEAFF. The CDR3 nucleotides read TGTGCTAGTGGTTTATGGGGGGCTGAAGCTTTCTTT.

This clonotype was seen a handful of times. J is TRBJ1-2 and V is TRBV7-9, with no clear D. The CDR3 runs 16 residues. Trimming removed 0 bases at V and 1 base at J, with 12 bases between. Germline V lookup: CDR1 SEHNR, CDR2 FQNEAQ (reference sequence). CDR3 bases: TGTGCCAGCAGCTTAGCGCCCGGGGAGGTTAACTATGGCTACACCTTC. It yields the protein CASSLAPGEVNYGYTF.

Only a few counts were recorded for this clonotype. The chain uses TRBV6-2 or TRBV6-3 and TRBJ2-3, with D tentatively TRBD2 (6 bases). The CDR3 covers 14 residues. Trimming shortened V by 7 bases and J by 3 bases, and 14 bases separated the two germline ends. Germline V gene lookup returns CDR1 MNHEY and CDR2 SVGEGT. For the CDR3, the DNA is TGTGCCAGCAAGATGGACGGGGGAACAGATACGCAGTATTTT. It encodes CASKMDGGTDTQYF.

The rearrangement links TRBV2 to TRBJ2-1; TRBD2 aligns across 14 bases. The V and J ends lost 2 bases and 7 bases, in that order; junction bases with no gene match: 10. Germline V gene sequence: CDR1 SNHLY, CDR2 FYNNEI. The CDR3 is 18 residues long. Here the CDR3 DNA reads TGTGCCAGCAGTGAAACGGGACTAGCGGGAGTTTTTAGTAATGAGCAGTTCTTC. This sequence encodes CASSETGLAGVFSNEQFF.

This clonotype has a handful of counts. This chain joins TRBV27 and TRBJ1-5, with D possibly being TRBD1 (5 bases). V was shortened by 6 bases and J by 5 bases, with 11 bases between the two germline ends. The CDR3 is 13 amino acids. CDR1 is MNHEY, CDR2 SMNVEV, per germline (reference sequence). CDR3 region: CASSWGSDQPQHF. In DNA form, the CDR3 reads TGTGCCAGCAGCTGGGGGTCTGATCAGCCCCAGCATTTT.

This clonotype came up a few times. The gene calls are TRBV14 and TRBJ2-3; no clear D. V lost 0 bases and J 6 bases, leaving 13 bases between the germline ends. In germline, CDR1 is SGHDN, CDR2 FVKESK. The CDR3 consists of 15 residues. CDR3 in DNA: TGTGCCAGCAGCCAAGATAGGCCACTAAGCGATACGCAGTATTTT. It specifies CASSQDRPLSDTQYF.

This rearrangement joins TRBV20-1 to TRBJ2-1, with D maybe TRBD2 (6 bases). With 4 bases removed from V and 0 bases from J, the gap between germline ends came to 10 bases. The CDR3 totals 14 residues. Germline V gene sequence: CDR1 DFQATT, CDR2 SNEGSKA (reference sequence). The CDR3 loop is CSAIDGSSYNEQFF. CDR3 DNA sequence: TGCAGTGCTATTGACGGGAGCTCCTACAATGAGCAGTTCTTC.

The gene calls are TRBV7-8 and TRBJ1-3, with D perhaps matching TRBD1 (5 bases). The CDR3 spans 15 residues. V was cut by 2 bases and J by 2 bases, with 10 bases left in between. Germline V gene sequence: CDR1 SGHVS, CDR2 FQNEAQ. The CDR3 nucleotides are TGTGCCAGCAGCTTAAATATAGGGGCTGGAAACACCATATATTTT. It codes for CASSLNIGAGNTIYF.

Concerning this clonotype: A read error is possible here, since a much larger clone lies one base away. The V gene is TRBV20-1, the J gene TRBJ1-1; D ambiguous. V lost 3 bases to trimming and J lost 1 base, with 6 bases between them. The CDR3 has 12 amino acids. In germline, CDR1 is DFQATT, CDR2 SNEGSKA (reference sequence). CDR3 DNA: TGCAGTGCTAGTTCCGAGAACACTGAAGCTTTCTTT. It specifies CSASSENTEAFF.